The present T cell receptor (beta chain) was sequenced within a study of T-cell reconstitution after alpha-beta-depleted transplantation in children. TCRbeta library preparation incorporated unique molecular identifiers. A single record per CDR3 protein comes from TCRdb applying MiXCR to the PCR reads. Of fewer than 400,000 distinct CDR3 sequences detected, about 20% appear once; the ten largest clones hold over 3.5%. The CDR3 extends over 11 amino acids. Trimming removed 4 bases at V and 7 bases at J, with 7 bases between. The germline V gene encodes CDR1 MNHEY and CDR2 SMNVEV (reference sequence). The TCR was taken from a human donor who donated a stem cell graft to a child with acute myeloid leukemia. J is TRBJ1-2 and V is TRBV27; D ambiguous. The input for sequencing was PBMCs from the stem cell graft donor, taken from the stem cell graft. The CDR3 DNA reads as TGTGCCAGCAGTTCGGGCGGTGGCTACACCTTC. Protein product: CASSSGGGYTF.